The clone carrying this T cell receptor beta chain was seen a handful of times. What it binds is not known. The protocol was immunoSEQ multiplex PCR, while the TCRdb copy is restricted to in-frame clones and leaves out a portion. The table records 150,000 to 200,000 clones, less than 95% of them present only once. The data were obtained in a study of T cell responses to AZD1222 COVID-19 vaccine. Findings of the study overall: Clonal diversity may have been underestimated, and the donors were mostly white British, with more females than males.

The specimen comprised peripheral blood, sampled on day 0 of AZD1222 vaccination. This sequence was found in an adult in good health.

The CDR3 spells CASSQEIYEQYF. The CDR3 coding sequence is TGTGCCAGCAGCCAAGAAATCTACGAGCAGTACTTC. The V gene is TRBV3-1 (or the pseudogene TRBV3-2), the J gene TRBJ2-7; no firm D call. V lost 0 bases and J 3 bases, leaving 3 bases between the germline ends. CDR1 LGHDT and CDR2 YNNKEL come from the germline V gene (reference sequence). The CDR3 extends over 12 amino acids.